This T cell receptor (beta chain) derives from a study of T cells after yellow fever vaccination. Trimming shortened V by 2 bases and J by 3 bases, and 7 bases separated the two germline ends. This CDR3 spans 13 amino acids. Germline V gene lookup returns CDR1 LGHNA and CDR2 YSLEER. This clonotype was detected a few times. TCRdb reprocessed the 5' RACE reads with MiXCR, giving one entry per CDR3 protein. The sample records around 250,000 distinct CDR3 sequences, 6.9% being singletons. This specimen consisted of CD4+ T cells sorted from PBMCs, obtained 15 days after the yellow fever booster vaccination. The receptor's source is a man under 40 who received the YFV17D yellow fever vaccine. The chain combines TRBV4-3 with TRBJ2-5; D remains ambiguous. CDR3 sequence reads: CASSQTLEETQYF. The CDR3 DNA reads TGCGCCAGCAGCCAAACCTTGGAAGAGACCCAGTACTTC.